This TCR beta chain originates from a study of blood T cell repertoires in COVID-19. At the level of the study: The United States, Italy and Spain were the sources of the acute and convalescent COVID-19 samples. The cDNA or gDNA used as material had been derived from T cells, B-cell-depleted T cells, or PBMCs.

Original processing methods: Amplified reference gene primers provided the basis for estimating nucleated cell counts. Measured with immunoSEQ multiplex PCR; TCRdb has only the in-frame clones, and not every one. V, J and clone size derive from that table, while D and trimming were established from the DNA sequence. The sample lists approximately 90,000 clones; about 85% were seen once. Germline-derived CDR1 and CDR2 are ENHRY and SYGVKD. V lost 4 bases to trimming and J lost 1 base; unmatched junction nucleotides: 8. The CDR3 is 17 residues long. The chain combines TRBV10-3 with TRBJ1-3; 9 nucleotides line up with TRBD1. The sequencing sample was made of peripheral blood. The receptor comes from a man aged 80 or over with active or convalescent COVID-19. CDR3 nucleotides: TGTGCCATCAGTGGGCCAGGACAGGGGAGTTCTGGAAACACCATATATTTT. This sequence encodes CAISGPGQGSSGNTIYF.